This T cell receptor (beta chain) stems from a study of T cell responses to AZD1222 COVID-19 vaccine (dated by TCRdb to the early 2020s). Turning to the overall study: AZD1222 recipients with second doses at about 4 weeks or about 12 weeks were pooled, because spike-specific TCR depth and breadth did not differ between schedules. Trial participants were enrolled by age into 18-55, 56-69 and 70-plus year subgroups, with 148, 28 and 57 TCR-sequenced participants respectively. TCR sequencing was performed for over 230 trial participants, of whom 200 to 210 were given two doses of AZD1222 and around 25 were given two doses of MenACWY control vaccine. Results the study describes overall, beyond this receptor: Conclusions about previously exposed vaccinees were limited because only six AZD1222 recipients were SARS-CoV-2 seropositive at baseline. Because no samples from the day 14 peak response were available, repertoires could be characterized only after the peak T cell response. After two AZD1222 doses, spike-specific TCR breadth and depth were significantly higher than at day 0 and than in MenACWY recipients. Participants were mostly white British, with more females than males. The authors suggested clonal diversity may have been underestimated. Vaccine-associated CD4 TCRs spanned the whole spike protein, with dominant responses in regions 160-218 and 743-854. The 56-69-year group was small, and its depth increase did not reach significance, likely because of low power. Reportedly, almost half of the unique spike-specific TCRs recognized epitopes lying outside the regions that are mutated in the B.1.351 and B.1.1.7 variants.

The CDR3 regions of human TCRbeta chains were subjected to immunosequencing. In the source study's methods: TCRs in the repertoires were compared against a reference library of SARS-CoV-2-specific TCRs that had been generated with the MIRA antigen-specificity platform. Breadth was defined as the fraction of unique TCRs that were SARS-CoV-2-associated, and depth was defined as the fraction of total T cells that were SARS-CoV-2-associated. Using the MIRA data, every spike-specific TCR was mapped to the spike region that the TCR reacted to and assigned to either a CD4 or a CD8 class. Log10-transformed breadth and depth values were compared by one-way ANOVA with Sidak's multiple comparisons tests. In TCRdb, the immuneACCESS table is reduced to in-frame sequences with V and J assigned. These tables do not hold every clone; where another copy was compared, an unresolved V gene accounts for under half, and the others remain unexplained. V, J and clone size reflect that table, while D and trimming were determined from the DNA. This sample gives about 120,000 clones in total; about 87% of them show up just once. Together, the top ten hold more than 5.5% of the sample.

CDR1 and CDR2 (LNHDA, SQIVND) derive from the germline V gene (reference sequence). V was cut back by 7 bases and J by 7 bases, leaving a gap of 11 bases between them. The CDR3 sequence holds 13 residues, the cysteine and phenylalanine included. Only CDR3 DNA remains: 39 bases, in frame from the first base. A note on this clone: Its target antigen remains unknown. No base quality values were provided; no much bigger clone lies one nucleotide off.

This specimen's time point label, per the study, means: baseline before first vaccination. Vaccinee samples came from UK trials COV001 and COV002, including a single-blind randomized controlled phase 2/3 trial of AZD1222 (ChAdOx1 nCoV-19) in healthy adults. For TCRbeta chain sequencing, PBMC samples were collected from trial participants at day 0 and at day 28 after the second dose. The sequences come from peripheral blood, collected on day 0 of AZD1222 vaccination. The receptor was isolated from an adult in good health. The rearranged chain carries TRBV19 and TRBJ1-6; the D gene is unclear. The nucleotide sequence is TGTGCCAGTAAGGGCGGAGCCAATTCACCCCTCCACTTT. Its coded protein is CASKGGANSPLHF.